This entry is about one T cell receptor (beta chain). Its antigen remains unidentified. One entry per CDR3 protein results from TCRdb running MiXCR on the reads. This table holds some 350,000 distinct CDR3 sequences, 34% found once. This specimen comes from a study of T cell repertoires in cytomegalovirus infection. The overall study: Recently identified HLA-C-restricted CMV epitopes were among the peptides used. TCR beta signatures that were public indicated CMV infection and matching HLA type.

Findings of the study overall: Within the response measured ex vivo, HLA-C-restricted CMV-specific TCR beta clonotypes were dominant.

V lost 0 bases, J lost 7 bases, and 10 bases lay in between. This CDR3 has 14 residues. Germline loops: CDR1 SGHDT, CDR2 YYEEEE. The specimen comprised cultured PBMCs, sampled from culture after CMV antigen stimulation. The V gene is TRBV5-6, the J gene TRBJ1-4; possibly TRBD1 for D (5 bases). This sequence was found in a human donor in good health (CMV status not recorded). Some clones in this sample may be carry-over from other donors' samples. Here the CDR3 reads CASSLVGEREKLFF. DNA of the CDR3: TGTGCCAGCAGCTTGGTAGGGGAGCGTGAAAAACTGTTTTTT.